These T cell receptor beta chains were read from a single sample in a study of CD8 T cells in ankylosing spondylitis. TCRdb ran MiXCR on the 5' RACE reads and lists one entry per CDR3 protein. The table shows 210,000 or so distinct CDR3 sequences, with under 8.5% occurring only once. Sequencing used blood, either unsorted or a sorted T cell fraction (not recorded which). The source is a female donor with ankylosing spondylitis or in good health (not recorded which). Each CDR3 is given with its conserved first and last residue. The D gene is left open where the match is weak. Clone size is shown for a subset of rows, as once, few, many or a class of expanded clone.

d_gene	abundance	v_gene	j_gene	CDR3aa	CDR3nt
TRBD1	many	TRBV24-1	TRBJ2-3	CATNGPQGTDTQYF	TGTGCCACGAATGGCCCACAGGGGACAGATACGCAGTATTTT
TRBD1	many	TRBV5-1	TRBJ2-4	CASSPVRTGETKNIQYF	TGCGCCAGCAGTCCCGTCCGGACAGGGGAGACCAAAAACATTCAGTACTTC
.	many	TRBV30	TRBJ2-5	CAWTHAQETQYF	TGTGCCTGGACCCACGCACAAGAGACCCAGTACTTC
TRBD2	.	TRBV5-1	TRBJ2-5	CASTGLAGGGETQYF	TGCGCCAGCACCGGACTAGCGGGAGGGGGGGAGACCCAGTACTTC
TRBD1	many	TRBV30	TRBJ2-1	CAWDPGTGISLRPYNEQFF	TGTGCCTGGGACCCCGGGACAGGGATCTCCTTACGTCCTTACAATGAGCAGTTCTTC
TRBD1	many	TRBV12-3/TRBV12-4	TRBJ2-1	CASMFYVVTGEGNEQFF	TGTGCCAGCATGTTTTACGTCGTGACAGGGGAAGGCAATGAGCAGTTCTTC
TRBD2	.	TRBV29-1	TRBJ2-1	CSVGGLAGGNEQFF	TGCAGCGTTGGGGGACTAGCGGGAGGGAATGAGCAGTTCTTC
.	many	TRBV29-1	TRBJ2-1	CSVEVGNNNEQFF	TGCAGCGTTGAAGTAGGGAATAACAATGAGCAGTTCTTC
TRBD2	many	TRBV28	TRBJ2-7	CASSLAGEGSYEQYF	TGTGCCAGCAGTTTAGCGGGAGAGGGCTCCTACGAGCAGTACTTC
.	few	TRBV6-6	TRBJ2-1	CASSYSLNNEQFF	TGTGCCAGCAGTTACTCCCTGAACAATGAGCAGTTCTTC
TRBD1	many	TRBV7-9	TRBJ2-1	CASSLVQGAVEQFF	TGTGCCAGCAGCTTAGTCCAGGGGGCGGTTGAGCAGTTCTTC
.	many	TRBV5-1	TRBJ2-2	CASSLSVGGGTGELFF	TGCGCCAGCAGCTTGTCGGTTGGTGGTGGAACCGGGGAGCTGTTTTTT
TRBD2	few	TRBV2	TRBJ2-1	CASNPIAGVYNEQFF	TGTGCCAGCAATCCTATAGCGGGAGTATACAATGAGCAGTTCTTC
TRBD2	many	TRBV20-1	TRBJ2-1	CSASGLAGASYNEQFF	TGCAGTGCGAGCGGACTAGCGGGAGCGTCCTACAATGAGCAGTTCTTC
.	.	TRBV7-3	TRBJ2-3	CASSSRRPIRATRGDTQYF	TGTGCCAGCAGCTCCCGAAGGCCCATCAGGGCCACCCGCGGGGATACGCAGTATTTT
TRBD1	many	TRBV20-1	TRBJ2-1	CSARDTGVSYNEQFF	TGCAGTGCTAGAGATACAGGGGTCTCCTACAATGAGCAGTTCTTC
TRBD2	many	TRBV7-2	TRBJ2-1	CASSLAGLAGINEQFF	TGTGCCAGCAGCTTAGCAGGACTAGCGGGTATCAATGAGCAGTTCTTC
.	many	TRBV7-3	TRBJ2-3	CASSRGAGEADTQYF	TGTGCCAGCAGCCGGGGGGCGGGGGAGGCAGATACGCAGTATTTT
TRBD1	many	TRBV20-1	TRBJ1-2	CSARSTGGSYGYTF	TGCAGTGCTAGATCGACAGGGGGTAGCTATGGCTACACCTTC
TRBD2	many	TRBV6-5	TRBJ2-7	CASSFSSGSSSGGYEQYF	TGTGCCAGCAGCTTCTCTAGCGGGAGTTCGTCTGGGGGCTACGAGCAGTACTTC
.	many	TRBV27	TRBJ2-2	CAGSPATGELFF	TGTGCCGGCAGTCCAGCGACCGGGGAGCTGTTTTTT
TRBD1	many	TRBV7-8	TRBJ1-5	CASSSPQGASSNQPQHF	TGTGCCAGCAGCTCGCCACAGGGGGCTTCGAGCAATCAGCCCCAGCATTTT
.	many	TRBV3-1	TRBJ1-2	CASSQERYGYTF	TGTGCCAGCAGCCAAGAACGGTATGGCTACACCTTC
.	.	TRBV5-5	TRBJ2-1	CASSFLGLSIEQIF	TGTGCCAGCAGCTTCTTAGGTCTATCTATTGAGCAGATCTTC
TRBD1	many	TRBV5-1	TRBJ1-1	CASSLSRGQGNEAFF	TGCGCCAGCAGCTTGTCAAGGGGACAGGGGAATGAAGCTTTCTTT
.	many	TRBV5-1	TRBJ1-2	CASSLGHDWYGYTF	TGCGCCAGCAGCTTGGGACATGATTGGTATGGCTACACCTTC
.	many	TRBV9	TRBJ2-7	CASSVGVGPNYEQYF	TGTGCCAGCAGCGTTGGGGTAGGACCCAACTACGAGCAGTACTTC
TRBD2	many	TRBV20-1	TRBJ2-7	CSASSGASGRVPSYEQYF	TGCAGTGCTTCCTCTGGGGCTAGCGGGAGAGTCCCCTCCTACGAGCAGTACTTC
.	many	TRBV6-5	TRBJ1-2	CASSYSGPGNYGYTF	TGTGCCAGCAGTTACTCGGGCCCGGGAAACTATGGCTACACCTTC
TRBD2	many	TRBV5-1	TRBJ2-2	CASRRENGELFF	TGCGCCAGCAGGCGGGAGAACGGGGAGCTGTTTTTT
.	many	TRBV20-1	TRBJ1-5	CSARDLLDRTNQPQHF	TGCAGTGCTAGAGATTTATTGGACAGAACCAATCAGCCCCAGCATTTT
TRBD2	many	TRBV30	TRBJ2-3	CAWNAGGDTQYF	TGTGCCTGGAATGCGGGAGGAGATACGCAGTATTTT
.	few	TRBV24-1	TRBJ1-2	CATSDSGTGGYTF	TGTGCCACCAGTGATTCCGGGACGGGCGGCTACACCTTC
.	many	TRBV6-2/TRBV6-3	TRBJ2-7	CASRMEGFGFEQYF	TGTGCCAGCAGGATGGAGGGCTTTGGGTTTGAGCAGTACTTC
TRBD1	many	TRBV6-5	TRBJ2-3	CASSYRGRTTDTQYF	TGTGCCAGCAGTTACAGGGGGCGGACGACAGATACGCAGTATTTT
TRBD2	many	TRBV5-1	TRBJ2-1	CASGGLADDNEQFF	TGCGCCAGCGGAGGACTAGCGGATGACAATGAGCAGTTCTTC
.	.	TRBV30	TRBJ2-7	CAWSSRRPRYEQYF	TGTGCCTGGAGTAGCAGGAGACCTCGATACGAGCAGTACTTC
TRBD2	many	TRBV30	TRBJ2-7	CAWGTSAYEQYF	TGTGCCTGGGGGACTAGCGCCTACGAGCAGTACTTC
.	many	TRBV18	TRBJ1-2	CASSPDRNGYTF	TGTGCCAGCAGTCCCGACAGAAACGGCTACACCTTC